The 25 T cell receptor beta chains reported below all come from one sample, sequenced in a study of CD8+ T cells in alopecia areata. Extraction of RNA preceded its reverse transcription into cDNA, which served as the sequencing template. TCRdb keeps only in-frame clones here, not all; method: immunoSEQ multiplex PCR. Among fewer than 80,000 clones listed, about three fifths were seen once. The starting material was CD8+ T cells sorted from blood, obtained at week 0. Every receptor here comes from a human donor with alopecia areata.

This CDR3 reads CASSVAGAFQETQYF. CDR3 nucleotides: TGTGCCAGCAGCGTAGCTGGGGCATTCCAAGAGACCCAGTACTTC. The V and J genes are TRBV9 and TRBJ2-5; a possible D gene is TRBD1 (5 bases). Trimming left V 0 bases short and J 1 base short, with 10 bases between. This CDR3 is 15 amino acids long. Germline lookup yields CDR1 SGDLS and CDR2 YYNGEE.

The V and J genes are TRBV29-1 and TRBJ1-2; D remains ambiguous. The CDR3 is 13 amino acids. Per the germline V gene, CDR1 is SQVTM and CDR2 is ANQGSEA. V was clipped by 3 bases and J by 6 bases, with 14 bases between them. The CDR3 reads CSVERQAENGYTF. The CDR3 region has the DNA TGCAGCGTTGAGCGTCAGGCTGAAAATGGCTACACCTTC.

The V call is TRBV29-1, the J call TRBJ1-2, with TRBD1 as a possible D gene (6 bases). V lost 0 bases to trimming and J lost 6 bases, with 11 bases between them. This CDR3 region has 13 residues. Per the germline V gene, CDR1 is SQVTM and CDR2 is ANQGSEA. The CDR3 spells CSVEDASGDGYTF. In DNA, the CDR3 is TGCAGCGTTGAAGATGCATCAGGGGATGGCTACACCTTC.

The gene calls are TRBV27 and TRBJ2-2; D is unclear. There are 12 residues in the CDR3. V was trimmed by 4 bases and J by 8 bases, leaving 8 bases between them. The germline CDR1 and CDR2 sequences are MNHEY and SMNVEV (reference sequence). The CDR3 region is CASSWVEGELFF. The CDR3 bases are TGTGCCAGCAGTTGGGTTGAGGGGGAGCTGTTTTTT.

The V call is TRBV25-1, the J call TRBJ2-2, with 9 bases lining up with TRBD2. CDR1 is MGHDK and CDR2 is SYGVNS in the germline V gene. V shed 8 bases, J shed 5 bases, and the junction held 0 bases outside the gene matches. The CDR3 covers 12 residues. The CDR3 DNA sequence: TGTGCCAGCGCGGGAGGGACCGGGGAGCTGTTTTTT. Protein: CASAGGTGELFF. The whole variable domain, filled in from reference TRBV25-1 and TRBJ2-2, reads EADIYQTPRYLVIGTGKKITLECSQTMGHDKMYWYQQDPGMELHLIHYSYGVNSTEKGDLSSESTVSRIRTEHFPLTLESARPSHTSQYLCASAGGTGELFFGEGSRLTVL.

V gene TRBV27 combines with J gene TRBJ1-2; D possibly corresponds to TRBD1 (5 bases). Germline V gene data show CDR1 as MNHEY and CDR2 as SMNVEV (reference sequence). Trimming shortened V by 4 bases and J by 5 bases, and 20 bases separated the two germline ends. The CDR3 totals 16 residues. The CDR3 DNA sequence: TGTGCCAGCAGTTCCCCCTCCCGGGACGGCCTATATGGCTACACCTTC. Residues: CASSSPSRDGLYGYTF.

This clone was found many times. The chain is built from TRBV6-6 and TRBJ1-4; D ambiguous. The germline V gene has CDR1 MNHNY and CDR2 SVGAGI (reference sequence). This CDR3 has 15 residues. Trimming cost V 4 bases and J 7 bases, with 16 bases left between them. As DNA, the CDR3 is TGTGCCAGCAGTTTATCAGCAGCCCTGGGTGAAAAACTGTTTTTT. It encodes CASSLSAALGEKLFF.

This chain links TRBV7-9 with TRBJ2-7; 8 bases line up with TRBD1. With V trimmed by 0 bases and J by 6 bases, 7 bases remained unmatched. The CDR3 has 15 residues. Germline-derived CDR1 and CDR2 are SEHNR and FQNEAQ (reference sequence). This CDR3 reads CASSLAVGQGFEQYF. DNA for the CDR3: TGTGCCAGCAGCTTAGCGGTAGGACAGGGTTTCGAGCAGTACTTC. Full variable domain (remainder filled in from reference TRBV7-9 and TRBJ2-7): DTGVSQNPRHKITKRGQNVTFRCDPISEHNRLYWYRQTLGQGPEFLTYFQNEAQLEKSRLLSDRFSAERPKGSFSTLEIQRTEQGDSAMYLCASSLAVGQGFEQYFGPGTRLTVT.

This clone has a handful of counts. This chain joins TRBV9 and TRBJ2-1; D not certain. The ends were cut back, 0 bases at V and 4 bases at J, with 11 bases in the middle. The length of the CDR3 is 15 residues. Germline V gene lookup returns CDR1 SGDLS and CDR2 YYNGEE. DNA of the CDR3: TGTGCCAGCAGCGTAGAGGGAACCCCTTACAATGAGCAGTTCTTC. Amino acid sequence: CASSVEGTPYNEQFF. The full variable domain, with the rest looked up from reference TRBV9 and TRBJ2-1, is DSGVTQTPKHLITATGQRVTLRCSPRSGDLSVYWYQQSLDQGLQFLIQYYNGEERAKGNILERFSAQQFPDLHSELNLSSLELGDSALYFCASSVEGTPYNEQFFGPGTRLTVL.

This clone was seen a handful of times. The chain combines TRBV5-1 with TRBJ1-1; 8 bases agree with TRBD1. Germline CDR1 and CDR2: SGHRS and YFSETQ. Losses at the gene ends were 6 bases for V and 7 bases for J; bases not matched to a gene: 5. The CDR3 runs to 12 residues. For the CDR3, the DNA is TGCGCCAGCATCCTACAGGGGGGTGAAGCTTTCTTT. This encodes CASILQGGEAFF.

CDR3 sequence (DNA): TGCAGCGTTGAAGATCGGCAACATTTCTACGAGCAGTACTTC. This encodes CSVEDRQHFYEQYF. This sequence joins TRBV29-1 and TRBJ2-7, with D hard to call. The CDR3 runs to 14 residues. V was cut by 0 bases and J by 3 bases, with 12 bases left in between. Germline V CDR1 and CDR2: SQVTM, ANQGSEA.

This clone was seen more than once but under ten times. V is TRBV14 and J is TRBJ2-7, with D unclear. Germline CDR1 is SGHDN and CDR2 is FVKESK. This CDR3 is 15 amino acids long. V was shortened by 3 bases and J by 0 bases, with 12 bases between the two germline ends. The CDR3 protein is CASSHGVSLSYEQYF. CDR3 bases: TGTGCCAGCAGCCATGGGGTTTCTCTCTCCTACGAGCAGTACTTC.

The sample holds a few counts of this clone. The CDR3 spells CASSLGGLGTQETQYF. The CDR3 nucleotides are TGTGCCAGCAGCTTAGGCGGACTGGGTACCCAAGAGACCCAGTACTTC. The chain carries TRBV11-2 and TRBJ2-5, with a possible D match to TRBD2 (5 bases). Germline assignment: CDR1 SGHAT and CDR2 FQNNGV. Between the trimmed V and J ends, which lost 1 base and 1 base, there was a span of 13 bases. The CDR3 covers 16 residues.

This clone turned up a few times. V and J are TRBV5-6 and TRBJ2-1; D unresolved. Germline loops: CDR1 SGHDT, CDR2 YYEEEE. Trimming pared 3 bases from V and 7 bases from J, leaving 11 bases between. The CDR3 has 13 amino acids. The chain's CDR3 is CASSSAGPNEQFF. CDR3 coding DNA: TGTGCCAGCAGCTCCGCCGGTCCAAATGAGCAGTTCTTC.

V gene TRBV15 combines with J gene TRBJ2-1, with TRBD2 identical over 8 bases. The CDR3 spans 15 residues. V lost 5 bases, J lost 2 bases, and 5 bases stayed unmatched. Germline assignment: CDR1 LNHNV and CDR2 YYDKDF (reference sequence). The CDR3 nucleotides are TGTGCCACCAGCCGAGCGGGGGCGACCTACAATGAGCAGTTCTTC. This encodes CATSRAGATYNEQFF.

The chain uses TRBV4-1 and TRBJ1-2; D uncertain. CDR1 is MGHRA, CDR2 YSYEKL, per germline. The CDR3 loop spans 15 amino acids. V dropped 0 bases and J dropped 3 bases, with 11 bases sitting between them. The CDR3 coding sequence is TGCGCCAGCAGCCAAGATAGAAGGAACGACTATGGCTACACCTTC. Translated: CASSQDRRNDYGYTF.

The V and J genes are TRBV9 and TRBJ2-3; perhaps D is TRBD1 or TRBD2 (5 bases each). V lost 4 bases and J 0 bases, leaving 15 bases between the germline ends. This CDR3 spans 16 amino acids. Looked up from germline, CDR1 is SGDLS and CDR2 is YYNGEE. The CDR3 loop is CASSITGTQSTDTQYF. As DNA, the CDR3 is TGTGCCAGCAGCATAACCGGGACGCAGAGCACAGATACGCAGTATTTT. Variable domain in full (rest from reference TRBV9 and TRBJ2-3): DSGVTQTPKHLITATGQRVTLRCSPRSGDLSVYWYQQSLDQGLQFLIQYYNGEERAKGNILERFSAQQFPDLHSELNLSSLELGDSALYFCASSITGTQSTDTQYFGPGTRLTVL.

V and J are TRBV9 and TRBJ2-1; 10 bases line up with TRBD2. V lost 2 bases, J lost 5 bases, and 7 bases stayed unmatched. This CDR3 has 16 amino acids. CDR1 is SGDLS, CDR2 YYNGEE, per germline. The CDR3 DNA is TGTGCCAGCAGCGTTTTAGCGGGAGGCTTTGACAATGAGCAGTTCTTC. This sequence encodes CASSVLAGGFDNEQFF.

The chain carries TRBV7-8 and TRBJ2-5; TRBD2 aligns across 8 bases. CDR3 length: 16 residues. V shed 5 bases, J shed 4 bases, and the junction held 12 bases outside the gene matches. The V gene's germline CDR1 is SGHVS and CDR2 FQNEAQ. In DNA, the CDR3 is TGTGCCAGCAGCCGCTCGGGAGCGGGGGAAGGAGAGACCCAGTACTTC. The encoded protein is CASSRSGAGEGETQYF.

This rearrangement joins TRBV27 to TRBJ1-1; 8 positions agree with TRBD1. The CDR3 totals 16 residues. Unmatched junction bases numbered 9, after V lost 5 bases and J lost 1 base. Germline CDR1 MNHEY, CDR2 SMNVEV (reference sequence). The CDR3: CASSATGVQGNTEAFF. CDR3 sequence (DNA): TGTGCCAGCAGTGCGACAGGGGTCCAGGGGAACACTGAAGCTTTCTTT.

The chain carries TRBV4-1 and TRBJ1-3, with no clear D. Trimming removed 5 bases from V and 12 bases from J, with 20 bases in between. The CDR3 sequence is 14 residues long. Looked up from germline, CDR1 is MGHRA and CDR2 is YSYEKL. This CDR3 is CASSSRSAQDDIYF. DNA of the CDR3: TGCGCCAGCAGCTCCCGGTCCGCCCAAGATGACATATATTTT.

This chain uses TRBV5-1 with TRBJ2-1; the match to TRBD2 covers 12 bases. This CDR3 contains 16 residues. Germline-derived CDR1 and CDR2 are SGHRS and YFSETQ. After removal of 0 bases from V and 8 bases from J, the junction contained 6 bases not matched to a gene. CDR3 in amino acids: CASSLATSGSFDEQFF. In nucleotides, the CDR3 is TGCGCCAGCAGCTTGGCGACTAGCGGGAGTTTTGATGAGCAGTTCTTC.

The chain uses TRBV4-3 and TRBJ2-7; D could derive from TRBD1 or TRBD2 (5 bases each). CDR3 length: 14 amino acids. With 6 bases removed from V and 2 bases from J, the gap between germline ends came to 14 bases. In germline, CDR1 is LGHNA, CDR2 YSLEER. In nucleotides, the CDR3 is TGCGCCAGCAGTCCCGGGACGGGTACCTACGAGCAGTACTTC. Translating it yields CASSPGTGTYEQYF.

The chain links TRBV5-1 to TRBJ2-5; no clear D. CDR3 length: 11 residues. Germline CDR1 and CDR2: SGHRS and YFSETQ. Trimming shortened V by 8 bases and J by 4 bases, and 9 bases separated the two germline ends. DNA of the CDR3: TGCGCCAGTCGGCTTCTAGAGACCCAGTACTTC. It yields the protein CASRLLETQYF. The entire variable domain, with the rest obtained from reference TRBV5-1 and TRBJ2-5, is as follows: KAGVTQTPRYLIKTRGQQVTLSCSPISGHRSVSWYQQTPGQGLQFLFEYFSETQRNKGNFPGRFSGRQFSNSRSEMNVSTLELGDSALYLCASRLLETQYFGPGTRLLVL.

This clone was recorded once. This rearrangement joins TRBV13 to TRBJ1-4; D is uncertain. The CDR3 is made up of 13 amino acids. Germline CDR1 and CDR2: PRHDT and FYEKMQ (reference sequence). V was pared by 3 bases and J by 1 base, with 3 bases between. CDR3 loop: CASSFGTNEKLFF. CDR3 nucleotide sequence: TGTGCCAGCAGCTTTGGAACTAATGAAAAACTGTTTTTT.